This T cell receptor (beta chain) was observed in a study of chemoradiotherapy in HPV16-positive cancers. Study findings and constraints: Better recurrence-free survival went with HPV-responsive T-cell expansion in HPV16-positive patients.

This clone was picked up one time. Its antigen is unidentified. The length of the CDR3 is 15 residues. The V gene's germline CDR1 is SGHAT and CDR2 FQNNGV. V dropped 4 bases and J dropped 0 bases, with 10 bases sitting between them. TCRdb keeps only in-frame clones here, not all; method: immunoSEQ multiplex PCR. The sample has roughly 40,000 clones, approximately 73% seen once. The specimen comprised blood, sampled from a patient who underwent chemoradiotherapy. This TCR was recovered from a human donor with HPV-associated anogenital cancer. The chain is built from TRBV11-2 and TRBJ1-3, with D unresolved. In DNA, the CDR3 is TGTGCCAGCAGCTCCGACACGTTCTCTGGAAACACCATATATTTT. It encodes CASSSDTFSGNTIYF.